This TCR beta chain was sequenced for a study of shared clonotypes between healthy human individuals. About the research overall: A couple of female and a few male donors aged 18 to 49 were enrolled.

TCRdb's table, derived via immunoSEQ multiplex PCR, lists solely in-frame clones and lacks some. Counted here are about 1 million clones, around 82% occurring once; the ten biggest clones make up under 0.65%. This clone has only one observation. The receptor was derived from a man between 18 and 35 years old in good health. Some clones in this sample may be carry-over from other donors' samples. Specimen: memory CD4+ T cells from PBMCs. Subset described: CD45RA-negative fraction.

CDR3 sequence (DNA): TGTGCCAGCAGCAACCCCCCTAGCGACCACGAGCAGTACTTC. Protein sequence: CASSNPPSDHEQYF. The gene calls are TRBV11-2 and TRBJ2-7; tentative D call: TRBD2 (6 bases). Per germline, CDR1 SGHAT and CDR2 FQNNGV. CDR3 length equals 14 residues. Deletions cut 5 bases from V and 5 bases from J, with 16 bases between.